This section outlines one T cell receptor (beta chain) sequence together with its context. Trimming shortened V by 0 bases and J by 7 bases, and 17 bases separated the two germline ends. This CDR3 spans 16 amino acids. Germline V gene lookup returns CDR1 SGDLS and CDR2 YYNGEE. In the authors' methods: Cell counts per sample came from amplifying reference gene primers. Using immunoSEQ multiplex PCR, the repertoire was profiled, and TCRdb retains in-frame clones only, with some absent. Clonal size and the V and J genes are those of that table, whereas D and trimming came from the DNA. The table lists approximately 25,000 clones, roughly 84% of them singletons. The source of the sample is a study of blood T cell repertoires in COVID-19. Overall study context: T cells, B-cell-depleted T cells, or PBMCs supplied cDNA or gDNA.

The receptor was isolated from a man in his fifties or sixties with active COVID-19. The sequenced material came from peripheral blood. The gene calls are TRBV9 and TRBJ2-1; D is uncertain. CDR3 DNA sequence: TGTGCCAGCAGCGTAGGCTCTGGGCGAGCTGAGAATGAGCAGTTCTTC. Its translation is CASSVGSGRAENEQFF. The full variable domain, in which reference TRBV9 and TRBJ2-1 provide the parts outside the CDR3, is DSGVTQTPKHLITATGQRVTLRCSPRSGDLSVYWYQQSLDQGLQFLIQYYNGEERAKGNILERFSAQQFPDLHSELNLSSLELGDSALYFCASSVGSGRAENEQFFGPGTRLTVL.